This paragraph covers one TCR beta chain sequence. The antigen is unknown. The sample comes from a study of cytomegalovirus exposure and HLA in healthy donors. Points from the study as a whole: Later genetic work tied a missense DCLRE1C variant to beta-chain V and J trimming. Common viral pathogens were later found to be apparently linked to several of the most significant clusters.

Donors consisted of healthy bone marrow donors. The PCR ran on 60 Vbeta and 13 Jbeta primers. Generated by immunoSEQ multiplex PCR, the TCRdb table keeps only in-frame clones and is missing some. The sample contains around 96,000 clones, over 75% of which appear only once. CDR3 size: 15 residues. Germline lookup yields CDR1 KGHSH and CDR2 LQKENI. J gave up 3 bases and V 8 bases, and 11 bases lay outside the gene matches. V is TRBV18 and J is TRBJ2-3; TRBD1 matches at 7 bases. Specimen: PBMCs. The sequence was collected from a man younger than 35 in good health and CMV-seronegative. This CDR3 is CASDSEGAVTDTQYF. In DNA form, the CDR3 reads TGTGCCAGCGATTCAGAGGGGGCCGTAACAGATACGCAGTATTTT. The complete variable domain, with remaining parts taken from reference TRBV18 and TRBJ2-3, reads NAGVMQNPRHLVRRRGQEARLRCSPMKGHSHVYWYRQLPEEGLKFMVYLQKENIIDESGMPKERFSAEFPKEGPSILRIQQVVRGDSAAYFCASDSEGAVTDTQYFGPGTRLTVL.